Shown below are 31 T cell receptor beta chains from a single sample sequenced in a study of OX40 agonist ivuxolimab in advanced cancers. Only in-frame clones appear in the TCRdb table, and some are missing; sequencing was by immunoSEQ multiplex PCR. The repertoire includes tens of thousands of clones, approximately 83% of them detected once, and nearly 4.5% sits in the top ten. The starting material was CD4+ or CD8+ T cells sorted from blood, obtained in a trial of the OX40 agonist ivuxolimab. Receptors originate from an adult with an advanced solid tumor such as melanoma, head and neck, liver or kidney cancer.

V and J are TRBV5-1 and TRBJ2-2; tentative D call: TRBD1 (6 bases). Deletions cut 0 bases from V and 3 bases from J, with 9 bases between. Germline values: CDR1 SGHRS, CDR2 YFSETQ. The CDR3 runs 15 residues. The CDR3 reads CASSLATGHTGELFF. CDR3 DNA sequence: TGCGCCAGCAGCTTGGCCACAGGGCACACCGGGGAGCTGTTTTTT.

The chain couples TRBV5-6 to TRBJ1-1, with a weak D call TRBD1 (6 bases). Germline V gives CDR1 SGHDT, CDR2 YYEEEE. The CDR3 runs 15 residues. Trimming removed 2 bases from V and 6 bases from J, with 17 bases in between. CDR3 nucleotides: TGTGCCAGCAGCTTTTATGATTACAGGGCTGCTGAAGCTTTCTTT. Protein sequence: CASSFYDYRAAEAFF.

V is TRBV5-1 and J is TRBJ2-7, with 10 positions matching TRBD1. CDR3 length: 14 residues. Per germline, CDR1 SGHRS and CDR2 YFSETQ. J lost 6 bases, V lost 2 bases, and 5 bases had no gene match. The CDR3 sequence is CASSFTGQGTEQYF. The CDR3 DNA reads TGCGCCAGCAGCTTTACGGGACAGGGGACCGAGCAGTACTTC.

The rearrangement links TRBV6-5 to TRBJ1-2; weak D call: TRBD1 (6 bases). This CDR3 comprises 16 residues. V was shortened by 0 bases and J by 4 bases, with 15 bases between the two germline ends. CDR1 and CDR2 (germline): MNHEY, SVGAGI. CDR3 protein: CASSYSNPGVGYGYTF. CDR3 in DNA: TGTGCCAGCAGTTACTCGAACCCAGGGGTGGGCTATGGCTACACCTTC.

In this sample, this clone turned up once. The chain has TRBV11-3 and TRBJ2-2; tentatively, D is TRBD1 or TRBD2 (7 bases each). Between the trimmed V and J ends, which lost 5 bases and 0 bases, there was a span of 16 bases. Germline V gives CDR1 SGHNT, CDR2 YENEEA. This CDR3 has 17 residues. CDR3 amino acids: CASSLGGGGANTGELFF. CDR3 DNA sequence: TGTGCCAGCAGCCTAGGGGGCGGGGGTGCGAACACCGGGGAGCTGTTTTTT. The full variable domain, completed using reference TRBV11-3 and TRBJ2-2, is EAGVVQSPRYKIIEKKQPVAFWCNPISGHNTLYWYLQNLGQGPELLIRYENEEAVDDSQLPKDRFSAERLKGVDSTLKIQPAELGDSAVYLCASSLGGGGANTGELFFGEGSRLTVL.

The chain couples TRBV12-5 to TRBJ1-5; maybe TRBD1 (5 bases). The CDR3 consists of 14 residues. Trimming removed 11 bases from V and 2 bases from J, with 16 bases in between. Per germline, CDR1 LGHNT and CDR2 FRNRAP. DNA of the CDR3: TGTGCTTCCGACTCAGGGTTTGGCAATCAGCCCCAGCATTTT. It yields the protein CASDSGFGNQPQHF.

This clone has only a few counts. The chain is built from TRBV7-9 and TRBJ2-7; 7 nucleotides agree with TRBD1. The CDR3 sequence is 13 residues long. Germline CDR1 SEHNR, CDR2 FQNEAQ (reference sequence). V was pared by 5 bases and J by 4 bases, with 5 bases of the junction left unmatched. CDR3 protein: CASSLGQLYEQYF. The CDR3, as DNA: TGTGCCAGCAGCCTGGGACAGTTGTACGAGCAGTACTTC.

The V call is TRBV5-6, the J call TRBJ2-7; the D is unclear. CDR3 length equals 14 residues. Germline values: CDR1 SGHDT, CDR2 YYEEEE. Trimming removed 1 base at V and 6 bases at J, with 14 bases between. The DNA of the CDR3 is TGTGCCAGCAGCTTGAGGCCCACATCCCCCGAGCAGTACTTC. This codes for CASSLRPTSPEQYF.

The J gene is TRBJ1-1, the V gene TRBV19; tentatively, D is TRBD1 (5 bases). There are 14 residues in the CDR3. The V end lost 4 bases, the J end lost 1 base, and 10 bases lay between the germline ends. CDR1 and CDR2 from the germline V gene are LNHDA and SQIVND (reference sequence). The CDR3 loop reads CASSTQGGNTEAFF. Written as DNA, the CDR3 is TGTGCCAGTAGTACCCAGGGAGGGAACACTGAAGCTTTCTTT.

V usage is TRBV25-1 and J usage is TRBJ1-2, with TRBD1 matching over 7 bases. The CDR3 is 14 amino acids. Germline V gene sequence: CDR1 MGHDK, CDR2 SYGVNS. Trimming removed 5 bases from V and 7 bases from J; junction bases left unmatched: 10. Here the CDR3 reads CASSQQGLRGGYTF. The CDR3, as DNA: TGTGCCAGCAGTCAACAGGGGTTGAGGGGTGGCTACACCTTC.

The rearrangement joins TRBV6-1 to TRBJ1-1; perhaps TRBD1 as D (5 bases). The germline V gene has CDR1 MNHNS and CDR2 SASEGT. The CDR3 has 14 amino acids. The V and J ends lost 2 bases and 3 bases respectively, with 10 bases between them. In nucleotides, the CDR3 is TGTGCCAGCAGTGAAAGTTGGACACACACTGAAGCTTTCTTT. It yields the protein CASSESWTHTEAFF.

CDR3 sequence reads: CASSFPLGQGASYEQYF. In nucleotides, the CDR3 is TGTGCCAGCAGCTTTCCCCTTGGACAGGGGGCCTCCTACGAGCAGTACTTC. This sequence joins TRBV7-2 and TRBJ2-7, with TRBD1 matching 11 bases. Germline V lookup: CDR1 SGHTA, CDR2 FQGNSA. The CDR3 totals 17 residues. With 3 bases clipped from V and 0 bases from J, the junction kept 7 bases outside the gene matches.

The V call is TRBV27, the J call TRBJ1-4; possibly TRBD1 for D (5 bases). Germline CDR1 is MNHEY and CDR2 is SMNVEV (reference sequence). The CDR3 totals 15 residues. Between the trimmed V and J ends, which lost 6 bases and 5 bases, there was a span of 16 bases. The CDR3 spells CASRSPGRTNEKLFF. The CDR3 DNA reads as TGTGCCAGCAGATCGCCGGGACGGACGAATGAAAAACTGTTTTTT.

This chain links TRBV11-2 with TRBJ1-4, with 12 bases aligning to TRBD1. The CDR3 totals 15 residues. J gave up 8 bases and V 1 base, and 2 bases lay outside the gene matches. In germline, CDR1 is SGHAT, CDR2 FQNNGV. CDR3 residues: CASSLGDRGQEKLFF. The CDR3 DNA is TGTGCCAGCAGCTTAGGGGACAGGGGGCAGGAAAAACTGTTTTTT.

This clone showed up just a few times. The CDR3 loop is CASSLGTVTEAFF. The CDR3 nucleotides are TGTGCCAGCAGCCTCGGGACAGTCACTGAAGCTTTCTTT. The chain is built from TRBV7-2 and TRBJ1-1, with 7 bases identical to TRBD1. CDR3 length: 13 residues. Germline trimming cut 5 bases from V and 4 bases from J; bases unmatched to any gene: 4. The germline V gene encodes CDR1 SGHTA and CDR2 FQGNSA. Full variable domain (missing parts from reference TRBV7-2 and TRBJ1-1): GAGVSQSPSNKVTEKGKDVELRCDPISGHTALYWYRQSLGQGLEFLIYFQGNSAPDKSGLPSDRFSAERTGGSVSTLTIQRTQQEDSAVYLCASSLGTVTEAFFGQGTRLTVV.

The chain is built from TRBV11-1 and TRBJ2-3, with TRBD1 identical over 10 bases. V trimming: 1 base; J trimming: 8 bases; junction bases outside the gene matches: 9. Germline lookup yields CDR1 SGHAT and CDR2 FQDESV (reference sequence). The CDR3 has 16 residues. CDR3 sequence (DNA): TGTGCCAGCAGCTTAGAGCCGGGACAGGGGACGAGTACGCAGTATTTT. The encoded protein is CASSLEPGQGTSTQYF.

The rearrangement uses TRBV6-6 and TRBJ2-2, with TRBD1 matching over 7 bases. The length of the CDR3 is 14 residues. Per germline, CDR1 MNHNY and CDR2 SVGAGI (reference sequence). V lost 7 bases to trimming and J lost 7 bases; unmatched junction nucleotides: 9. CDR3 in DNA: TGTGCCAGCACTAAGACAGGGCCGGGCGGGGAGCTGTTTTTT. As protein: CASTKTGPGGELFF.

The chain couples TRBV7-2 to TRBJ2-5, with TRBD2 as a possible D gene (5 bases). V lost 4 bases, J lost 4 bases, and 10 bases lay in between. CDR1 is SGHTA, CDR2 FQGNSA, per germline. The CDR3 runs 13 residues. CDR3 nucleotide sequence: TGTGCCAGCAGCTCTGGAGGCACAGAGACCCAGTACTTC. Translated, it gives CASSSGGTETQYF. The full variable domain, completed using reference TRBV7-2 and TRBJ2-5, is GAGVSQSPSNKVTEKGKDVELRCDPISGHTALYWYRQSLGQGLEFLIYFQGNSAPDKSGLPSDRFSAERTGGSVSTLTIQRTQQEDSAVYLCASSSGGTETQYFGPGTRLLVL.

In its sample, this clone was seen a few times. The CDR3 DNA reads TGCGCCACCGCTCGGACAGGAATGGGCAATCAGCCCCAGCATTTT. Translated: CATARTGMGNQPQHF. This chain joins TRBV10-2 and TRBJ1-5, with 7 nucleotides matching TRBD1. CDR1 and CDR2 (germline): WSHSY, SAAADI. Germline trimming cut 10 bases from V and 2 bases from J; bases unmatched to any gene: 11. The CDR3 extends over 15 amino acids.

This sequence joins TRBV9 and TRBJ2-3; perhaps TRBD2 as D (5 bases). The CDR3 extends over 13 amino acids. CDR1 SGDLS and CDR2 YYNGEE come from the germline V gene. Trimming removed 3 bases from V and 5 bases from J, with 10 bases in between. CDR3 nucleotide sequence: TGTGCCAGCAGCGAACTAGTTAGAGATACGCAGTATTTT. This sequence encodes CASSELVRDTQYF.

J is TRBJ1-2 and V is TRBV6-1, with D perhaps matching TRBD1 (5 bases). CDR3 size: 13 residues. Germline CDR1 is MNHNS and CDR2 is SASEGT. V shed 8 bases and J shed 4 bases, with 14 bases lying between them. Here the CDR3 reads CASSFVDSYGYTF. CDR3 coding DNA: TGTGCCAGCTCGTTTGTTGACAGCTATGGCTACACCTTC.

The genes are TRBV7-8 and TRBJ2-2; D is undetermined. Germline V gives CDR1 SGHVS, CDR2 FQNEAQ. CDR3 length equals 12 residues. V shed 1 base and J shed 3 bases, with 0 bases lying between them. CDR3 in DNA: TGTGCCAGCAGCTTAGACACCGGGGAGCTGTTTTTT. Its protein product is CASSLDTGELFF.

The sample holds a few counts of this clone. This chain joins TRBV28 and TRBJ1-2; TRBD1 is a possible D gene (5 bases). Germline V gene sequence: CDR1 MDHEN, CDR2 SYDVKM. This CDR3 has 15 residues. Between the trimmed V and J ends, which lost 1 base and 3 bases, there was a span of 12 bases. CDR3 sequence: CASSLSGGSDYGYTF. The CDR3 region has the DNA TGTGCCAGCAGTTTATCCGGGGGATCCGACTATGGCTACACCTTC.

The chain carries TRBV6-1 and TRBJ1-2; TRBD1 agrees at 7 bases. The germline CDR1 and CDR2 sequences are MNHNS and SASEGT. The trim removed 5 bases at V and 2 bases at J, leaving 8 bases unmatched. CDR3 length equals 15 residues. This chain's CDR3 is CASSSRQDRNYGYTF. The CDR3 nucleotides read TGTGCCAGCAGTTCCCGGCAGGACAGGAACTATGGCTACACCTTC.

The chain is built from TRBV2 and TRBJ2-3; weak D call: TRBD2 (6 bases). Germline CDR1 reads SNHLY; CDR2 reads FYNNEI. The CDR3 contains 13 residues. The V and J ends lost 3 bases and 7 bases respectively, with 11 bases between them. The CDR3 DNA is TGTGCCAGCAGTGAGGGCGGGGTCAATACGCAGTATTTT. Translation gives CASSEGGVNTQYF.

This chain links TRBV14 with TRBJ1-3; 9 positions match TRBD1. V was pared by 1 base and J by 1 base, with 2 bases of the junction left unmatched. Germline lookup yields CDR1 SGHDN and CDR2 FVKESK. The CDR3 is 16 residues long. CDR3: CASSQVGQGSGNTIYF. The CDR3 DNA reads TGTGCCAGCAGCCAAGTCGGACAGGGGTCTGGAAACACCATATATTTT.

In the case of this clone: The same CDR3 is also encoded by other DNA sequences in this sample. The chain is built from TRBV7-2 and TRBJ2-3; D is uncertain. Germline V gene sequence: CDR1 SGHTA, CDR2 FQGNSA. Trimming stripped 1 base from V and 4 bases from J, with 6 bases between. The CDR3 is made up of 13 amino acids. CDR3 DNA sequence: TGTGCCAGCAGCTTAGGTTCGTCAGATACGCAGTATTTT. This encodes CASSLGSSDTQYF.

The CDR3: CASSWEGTNEKLFF. Here the CDR3 DNA reads TGTGCCAGCAGCTGGGAGGGCACTAATGAAAAACTGTTTTTT. The V gene is TRBV5-8, the J gene TRBJ1-4; D is unclear. Trimming pared 3 bases from V and 2 bases from J, leaving 8 bases between. The CDR3 spans 14 residues. Germline CDR1 reads SGHTS; CDR2 reads YDEGEE. Full variable domain (rest looked up from reference TRBV5-8 and TRBJ1-4): EAGVTQSPTHLIKTRGQQATLRCSPISGHTSVYWYQQALGLGLQFLLWYDEGEERNRGNFPPRFSGRQFPNYSSELNVNALELEDSALYLCASSWEGTNEKLFFGSGTQLSVL.

This chain connects TRBV6-5 to TRBJ1-4, with D hard to call. CDR1 and CDR2 (germline): MNHEY, SVGAGI. Between the trimmed V and J ends, which lost 6 bases and 7 bases, there was a span of 15 bases. The CDR3 sequence is 14 residues long. The CDR3 DNA sequence: TGTGCCAGCAGCCCTCAATGGTGGGGTGAAAAACTGTTTTTT. Its translation: CASSPQWWGEKLFF.

The CDR3 sequence: CASTGTGLNTEAFF. CDR3 DNA sequence: TGTGCCAGCACCGGGACAGGGTTGAACACTGAAGCTTTCTTT. The chain carries TRBV6-6 and TRBJ1-1; TRBD1 aligns across 9 bases. This CDR3 is built from 14 residues. V was clipped by 7 bases and J by 0 bases; unmatched bases: 3. Germline CDR1 and CDR2: MNHNY and SVGAGI (reference sequence).

J is TRBJ1-4 and V is TRBV6-4; D is perhaps TRBD1 (6 bases). Germline lookup yields CDR1 MRHNA and CDR2 SNTAGT. Trimming left V 2 bases short and J 4 bases short, with 11 bases between. This CDR3 region has 15 residues. The DNA for the CDR3 is TGTGCCAGCAGTGACGAGACAGGCTATAATGAAAAACTGTTTTTT. Its translation is CASSDETGYNEKLFF.